The clone carrying this T cell receptor beta chain occurred once. Repertoires were generated with immunoSEQ multiplex PCR, while TCRdb's copy carries only in-frame clones and drops some. The data contain more than 70,000 clones, about nine tenths of them seen just once; the ten biggest clones take up about 0.35%. The data were taken from a study of OX40 agonist ivuxolimab in advanced cancers. This specimen was CD4+ or CD8+ T cells sorted from blood, taken in a trial of the OX40 agonist ivuxolimab. The TCR sequence derives from an adult with an advanced solid tumor such as melanoma, head and neck, liver or kidney cancer.

The CDR3 is CASSPLGTGITDTQYF. The CDR3 nucleotides are TGTGCCAGCTCACCACTTGGGACGGGGATCACAGATACGCAGTATTTT. The chain joins TRBV18 to TRBJ2-3; D may be TRBD1 or TRBD2 (5 bases each). The germline V and J ends were trimmed by 1 base and 2 bases, with 13 bases remaining between them. Looked up from germline, CDR1 is KGHSH and CDR2 is LQKENI. CDR3 length: 16 residues.